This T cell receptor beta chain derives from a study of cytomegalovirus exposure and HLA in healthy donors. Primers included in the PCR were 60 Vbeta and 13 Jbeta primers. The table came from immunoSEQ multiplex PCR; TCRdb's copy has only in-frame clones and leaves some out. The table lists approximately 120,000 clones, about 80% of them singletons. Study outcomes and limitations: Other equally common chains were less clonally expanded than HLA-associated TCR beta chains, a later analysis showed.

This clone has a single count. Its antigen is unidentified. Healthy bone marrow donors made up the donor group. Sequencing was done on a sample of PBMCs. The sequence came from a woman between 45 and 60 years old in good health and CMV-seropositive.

CDR3 loop: CASSFSGRAIDTQYF. For the CDR3, the DNA is TGTGCCAGCAGTTTTAGCGGGAGGGCCATAGATACGCAGTATTTT. J is TRBJ2-3 and V is TRBV5-5, with 11 bases that match TRBD2. V was clipped by 5 bases and J by 5 bases; unmatched bases: 7. The germline V gene has CDR1 SGHKS and CDR2 YYEKEE (reference sequence). This CDR3 region has 15 residues. The full variable domain, rest sourced from reference TRBV5-5 and TRBJ2-3, is DAGVTQSPTHLIKTRGQQVTLRCSPISGHKSVSWYQQVLGQGPQFIFQYYEKEERGRGNFPDRFSARQFPNYSSELNVNALLLGDSALYLCASSFSGRAIDTQYFGPGTRLTVL.